A single T cell receptor beta chain is shown here with its context. The CDR3 consists of 15 residues. Germline loops: CDR1 KGHSH, CDR2 LQKENI. Trimming took 4 bases from V and 2 from J; bases not matched to a gene: 4. The data were taken from a study of T cell responses to AZD1222 COVID-19 vaccine. Method: immunoSEQ multiplex PCR; TCRdb's copy keeps in-frame clones and lacks some. The sample has some 120,000 clones, approximately 88% seen once; the top ten hold around 5%. This chain joins TRBV18 and TRBJ2-2; 7 positions agree with TRBD1. This specimen was peripheral blood, taken on day 0 of AZD1222 vaccination. The sequence was collected from an adult in good health. CDR3 sequence (DNA): TGTGCCAGCTCACTACGACAGGGAAACACCGGGGAGCTGTTTTTT. Translated: CASSLRQGNTGELFF. The whole variable domain, filled in from reference TRBV18 and TRBJ2-2, reads NAGVMQNPRHLVRRRGQEARLRCSPMKGHSHVYWYRQLPEEGLKFMVYLQKENIIDESGMPKERFSAEFPKEGPSILRIQQVVRGDSAAYFCASSLRQGNTGELFFGEGSRLTVL.